This T cell receptor (beta chain) is from a study of cytomegalovirus exposure and HLA in healthy donors. Those who donated were healthy bone marrow donors. CDR3 size: 12 residues. Germline V gene lookup returns CDR1 MNHEY and CDR2 SMNVEV (reference sequence). Deletions cut 8 bases from V and 4 bases from J, with 12 bases between. This PCR relied on a set of 60 Vbeta primers and 13 Jbeta primers. Assay used: immunoSEQ multiplex PCR; TCRdb lists only in-frame clones, some missing. The table shows roughly 88,000 clones, with around 70% occurring only once. Material for sequencing was PBMCs. This receptor was taken from a man aged 45 to 65 in good health and CMV-seronegative. The chain combines TRBV27 with TRBJ2-7; tentative D call: TRBD2 (6 bases). The CDR3: CASRGIPYEQYV. The DNA of the CDR3 is TGTGCCAGCCGGGGGATCCCTTACGAGCAGTACGTC.